Below, 28 T cell receptor beta chains from the same sample are listed, as sequenced in a study of identical twins. TCRdb reprocessed the 5' RACE reads with MiXCR, giving one entry per CDR3 protein. Among approximately 300,000 distinct CDR3 sequences listed, less than 9.5% were seen once. In addition, the sample was reused for a study of yellow fever vaccine responses in identical twins.

Sequenced: CD8+ T cells sorted from blood. Receptors were obtained from a woman aged 18-29 years in good health.

This clonotype was seen more than once but under ten times. The rearrangement links TRBV6-2 or TRBV6-3 to TRBJ2-3, with D possibly matching TRBD2 (6 bases). V was pared by 2 bases and J by 4 bases, with 19 bases between. The CDR3 runs 17 residues. Looked up from germline, CDR1 is MNHEY and CDR2 is SVGEGT. As DNA, the CDR3 is TGTGCCAGCAGTTACGCTGGGAGTGGGAGGCGCCCAGATACGCAGTATTTT. It yields the protein CASSYAGSGRRPDTQYF.

The CDR3 sequence: CSARPRGTYEQYF. The CDR3 coding sequence is TGCAGTGCTAGACCCAGGGGTACCTACGAGCAGTACTTC. The chain employs TRBV20-1 and TRBJ2-7, with D possibly being TRBD1 (6 bases). The CDR3 is 13 residues long. Germline CDR1 DFQATT, CDR2 SNEGSKA (reference sequence). V was pared by 2 bases and J by 2 bases, with 10 bases between.

This clonotype showed up just once. The chain links TRBV10-3 to TRBJ2-7; 10 nucleotides match TRBD1. V shed 7 bases and J 5 bases; nucleotides not matched to a gene: 11. CDR1 is ENHRY, CDR2 SYGVKD, per germline. CDR3 size: 15 residues. CDR3 coding DNA: TGTGCCATCAACAGTGGGGGGGACAGGGGCGACGAGCAGTACTTC. Protein product: CAINSGGDRGDEQYF.

This clonotype was recorded a few times. The rearrangement joins TRBV3-1 to TRBJ1-5; D is unresolved. CDR1 is LGHDT, CDR2 YNNKEL, per germline (reference sequence). This CDR3 region has 15 residues. Trimming shortened V by 0 bases and J by 0 bases, and 6 bases separated the two germline ends. The CDR3 region is CASSQEVNSNQPQHF. The CDR3 nucleotides read TGTGCCAGCAGCCAAGAGGTGAATAGCAATCAGCCCCAGCATTTT. The full variable domain, rest sourced from reference TRBV3-1 and TRBJ1-5, is DTAVSQTPKYLVTQMGNDKSIKCEQNLGHDTMYWYKQDSKKFLKIMFSYNNKELIINETVPNRFSPKSPDKAHLNLHINSLELGDSAVYFCASSQEVNSNQPQHFGDGTRLSIL.

This clonotype was picked up many times. This chain links TRBV20-1 with TRBJ1-5; tentatively, D is TRBD1 (5 bases). Germline lookup yields CDR1 DFQATT and CDR2 SNEGSKA (reference sequence). Trimming removed 4 bases at V and 1 base at J, with 5 bases between. CDR3 length equals 12 residues. The CDR3, as DNA: TGCAGTGCTACAGGGAGCAATCAGCCCCAGCATTTT. It yields the protein CSATGSNQPQHF.

The sample holds a few counts of this clonotype. The CDR3 reads CASSLASYRREKGWDEQFF. CDR3 DNA: TGCGCCAGCAGCTTGGCGAGCTATCGGAGAGAAAAGGGATGGGATGAGCAGTTCTTC. This chain links TRBV5-1 with TRBJ2-1; D unclear. CDR1 and CDR2 (germline): SGHRS, YFSETQ. The CDR3 spans 19 residues. With 0 bases removed from V and 8 bases from J, the gap between germline ends came to 27 bases.

Many counts were recorded for this clonotype. This chain joins TRBV4-3 and TRBJ2-3; TRBD1 matches 10 bases. CDR3 length equals 18 residues. Germline CDR1 LGHNA, CDR2 YSLEER. The V gene end was trimmed by 0 bases and the J gene end by 5 bases; junction bases not matched to a gene: 11. The CDR3 loop reads CASSQDKTGQGFEDTQYF. The CDR3 coding sequence is TGCGCCAGCAGCCAAGATAAGACGGGACAGGGGTTCGAAGATACGCAGTATTTT.

At least ten counts were recorded for this clonotype. The genes are TRBV20-1 and TRBJ2-1; D possibly corresponds to TRBD2 (5 bases). In germline, CDR1 is DFQATT, CDR2 SNEGSKA (reference sequence). CDR3 length: 15 residues. Trimming stripped 3 bases from V and 5 bases from J, with 17 bases between. CDR3 coding DNA: TGCAGTGCTAGGGGTTTTTTAGCGTGGAACAATGAGCAGTTCTTC. Translation: CSARGFLAWNNEQFF.

In nucleotides, the CDR3 is TGTGCCAGCAGCCAAGGCTGGGACAACTACGAGCAGTACTTC. It yields the protein CASSQGWDNYEQYF. The chain joins TRBV14 to TRBJ2-7; maybe TRBD1 (6 bases). Germline CDR1 is SGHDN and CDR2 is FVKESK. Trimming left V 1 base short and J 3 bases short, with 10 bases between. CDR3 size: 14 residues.

V gene TRBV21-1 combines with J gene TRBJ2-3; the D call of TRBD2 is as the table states it, not checked on the DNA. TRBV21-1 corresponds to a pseudogene. CDR3 length: 19 amino acids. The CDR3 sequence is CASRRTSGSSGTSTDTQYF. Written as DNA, the CDR3 is TGTGCCAGCAGAAGGACTAGCGGGAGTAGCGGAACTAGCACAGATACGCAGTATTTT.

This clonotype has only a few counts. The genes are TRBV27 and TRBJ2-7; the D gene is possibly TRBD2 (6 bases). This CDR3 region has 14 residues. Trimming stripped 5 bases from V and 3 bases from J, with 14 bases between. Germline V gives CDR1 MNHEY, CDR2 SMNVEV (reference sequence). CDR3 sequence reads: CASSLRGANYEQYF. CDR3 nucleotides: TGTGCCAGCAGTCTCCGCGGGGCCAACTACGAGCAGTACTTC.

This clonotype was observed many times. The chain couples TRBV7-3 to TRBJ1-1; D is unresolved. The CDR3 loop spans 14 amino acids. Germline-derived CDR1 and CDR2 are SGHTA and FQGTGA. V dropped 5 bases and J dropped 6 bases, with 16 bases sitting between them. The CDR3 loop is CASSETGSSAEAFF. The CDR3 region has the DNA TGTGCCAGCAGCGAAACCGGTAGTTCCGCTGAAGCTTTCTTT. Combining the CDR3 with reference TRBV7-3 and TRBJ1-1 gives the whole variable domain GAGVSQTPSNKVTEKGKYVELRCDPISGHTALYWYRQSLGQGPEFLIYFQGTGAADDSGLPNDRFFAVRPEGSVSTLKIQRTERGDSAVYLCASSETGSSAEAFFGQGTRLTVV.

This clonotype was observed many times. This sequence joins TRBV12-3 or TRBV12-4 and TRBJ2-6; perhaps TRBD2 as D (6 bases). This CDR3 has 15 residues. V lost 4 bases, J lost 4 bases, and 11 bases lay in between. The CDR3 reads CASSWRATGANVLTF. CDR3 DNA: TGTGCCAGCAGTTGGAGGGCTACAGGGGCCAACGTCCTGACTTTC.

The V gene is TRBV28, the J gene TRBJ2-7; the D is unclear. The V gene's germline CDR1 is MDHEN and CDR2 SYDVKM. The CDR3 length is 11 residues. Trimming took 3 bases from V and 6 from J, leaving 6 bases between them. CDR3 bases: TGTGCCAGCAGTTTTACAGCCGAGCAGTACTTC. Its protein is CASSFTAEQYF.

The V gene is TRBV7-3, the J gene TRBJ2-1; D may correspond to TRBD1 or TRBD2 (5 bases each). CDR1 SGHTA and CDR2 FQGTGA come from the germline V gene. CDR3 length: 13 amino acids. Trimming took off 1 base at V and 5 bases at J, with 6 bases between the two ends. DNA for the CDR3: TGTGCCAGCAGCTTAATGGGGGACAATGAGCAGTTCTTC. Translation: CASSLMGDNEQFF.

The rearrangement joins TRBV2 to TRBJ2-7; 11 nucleotides agree with TRBD2. V lost 2 bases, J lost 3 bases, and 6 bases stayed unmatched. Germline V gene sequence: CDR1 SNHLY, CDR2 FYNNEI. The CDR3 sequence is 16 residues long. CDR3 nucleotides: TGTGCCAGCAGTGAAATTTTCGGGACTAGCGGCTACGAGCAGTACTTC. Residues: CASSEIFGTSGYEQYF.

This chain uses TRBV7-9 with TRBJ2-5; D remains ambiguous. The CDR3 consists of 13 residues. V gave up 6 bases and J gave up 4 bases, with 12 bases separating them. From germline, CDR1 is SEHNR and CDR2 FQNEAQ (reference sequence). For the CDR3, the DNA is TGTGCCAGCAGACTACTTGACGGAGAGACCCAGTACTTC. Translating it yields CASRLLDGETQYF.

This clonotype was seen only a few times. V usage is TRBV15 and J usage is TRBJ2-7; D is tentatively TRBD1 or TRBD2 (5 bases each). The CDR3 totals 15 residues. Germline CDR1 LNHNV, CDR2 YYDKDF (reference sequence). Between the trimmed V and J ends, which lost 1 base and 3 bases, there was a span of 13 bases. CDR3 sequence (DNA): TGTGCCACCAGCAGAGTGAGGGGAACTGGCTACGAGCAGTACTTC. Translating it yields CATSRVRGTGYEQYF.

The sample holds a few counts of this clonotype. V is TRBV27 and J is TRBJ2-2; no firm D call. The CDR3 is made up of 12 amino acids. V lost 11 bases to trimming and J lost 5 bases, with 12 bases between them. CDR1 MNHEY and CDR2 SMNVEV come from the germline V gene (reference sequence). Here the CDR3 DNA reads TGTGCCCGCCAAACTCGGACCGGGGAGCTGTTTTTT. This sequence encodes CARQTRTGELFF.

At least ten counts were recorded for this clonotype. The V gene is TRBV12-3 or TRBV12-4, the J gene TRBJ1-2, with D hard to call. The CDR3 runs to 12 residues. Trimming pared 2 bases from V and 10 bases from J, leaving 11 bases between. The CDR3 is CASSLFSPSYTF. CDR3 sequence (DNA): TGTGCCAGCAGTTTATTTTCCCCATCCTACACCTTC.

This clonotype was counted ten times or more. J is TRBJ2-1 and V is TRBV5-1; 8 nucleotides align to TRBD2. There are 14 residues in the CDR3. CDR1 SGHRS and CDR2 YFSETQ come from the germline V gene. With 2 bases clipped from V and 5 bases from J, the junction kept 3 bases outside the gene matches. The CDR3 DNA follows: TGCGCCAGCAGCTTAGCAGCGGGGGACAATGAGCAGTTCTTC. Its translation is CASSLAAGDNEQFF.

This clonotype was detected a few times. This chain uses TRBV10-3 with TRBJ1-1; D not resolved. CDR3 length equals 12 residues. Trimming stripped 10 bases from V and 1 base from J, with 10 bases between. Germline-derived CDR1 and CDR2 are ENHRY and SYGVKD. The CDR3 sequence: CANRGTNTEAFF. For the CDR3, the DNA is TGTGCCAACCGAGGAACGAACACTGAAGCTTTCTTT.

Ten or more counts support this clonotype. V usage is TRBV10-3 and J usage is TRBJ2-3; D gene unclear. The V gene's germline CDR1 is ENHRY and CDR2 SYGVKD. The CDR3 consists of 18 residues. V lost 4 bases and J lost 4, with 24 bases in between. The CDR3 nucleotides read TGTGCCATCAGTGGAACATCCGCCGACCCACTTCCCCCAGATACGCAGTATTTT. Amino acids: CAISGTSADPLPPDTQYF.

The sample holds a few counts of this clonotype. The chain is built from TRBV20-1 and TRBJ2-1, with D possibly matching TRBD2 (5 bases). The V end was cut by 5 bases, the J end by 8 bases, with 22 bases between. This CDR3 comprises 15 residues. Germline V gene sequence: CDR1 DFQATT, CDR2 SNEGSKA (reference sequence). The CDR3 loop is CSAEMSAGRRDEQFF. The CDR3 region has the DNA TGCAGTGCTGAGATGTCTGCGGGTAGGCGAGATGAGCAGTTCTTC.

J is TRBJ1-2 and V is TRBV5-8; D unresolved. Germline V CDR1 and CDR2: SGHTS, YDEGEE. The CDR3 is 16 amino acids. Between the trimmed V and J ends, which lost 0 bases and 0 bases, there was a span of 12 bases. This CDR3 reads CASSLAERGANYGYTF. CDR3 coding DNA: TGTGCCAGCAGCTTGGCCGAGCGGGGAGCTAACTATGGCTACACCTTC.

The J gene is TRBJ2-2, the V gene TRBV4-1; 7 nucleotides agree with TRBD2. In germline, CDR1 is MGHRA, CDR2 YSYEKL. The ends lost 2 bases at V and 3 bases at J; junction bases unmatched: 6. The CDR3 is made up of 16 amino acids. The CDR3 sequence is CASSQPLGGDTGELFF. The CDR3 DNA reads TGCGCCAGCAGCCAACCACTTGGGGGGGACACCGGGGAGCTGTTTTTT.

This clonotype was observed at least ten times. One junction end disagrees with the germline gene, perhaps due to a read error. CDR3 nucleotides: TGTGCTAGCAGCTCCCATCGATCTAGCGGGGTTAACACCGGGGAGCTGTTTTTT. This sequence encodes CASSSHRSSGVNTGELFF. This chain links TRBV7-7 with TRBJ2-2, with TRBD2 matching over 9 bases. Germline CDR1 reads SSHAT; CDR2 reads FNYEAQ (reference sequence). The CDR3 totals 18 residues.

The sample holds many counts of this clonotype. The CDR3 coding sequence is TGTGCCAGCAGCTTAGAATACGGCGGTAGCACAGATACGCAGTATTTT. Amino acid sequence: CASSLEYGGSTDTQYF. The chain uses TRBV11-2 and TRBJ2-3, with D uncertain. V was pared by 0 bases and J by 0 bases, with 10 bases between. Germline CDR1 reads SGHAT; CDR2 reads FQNNGV. The CDR3 contains 16 residues.